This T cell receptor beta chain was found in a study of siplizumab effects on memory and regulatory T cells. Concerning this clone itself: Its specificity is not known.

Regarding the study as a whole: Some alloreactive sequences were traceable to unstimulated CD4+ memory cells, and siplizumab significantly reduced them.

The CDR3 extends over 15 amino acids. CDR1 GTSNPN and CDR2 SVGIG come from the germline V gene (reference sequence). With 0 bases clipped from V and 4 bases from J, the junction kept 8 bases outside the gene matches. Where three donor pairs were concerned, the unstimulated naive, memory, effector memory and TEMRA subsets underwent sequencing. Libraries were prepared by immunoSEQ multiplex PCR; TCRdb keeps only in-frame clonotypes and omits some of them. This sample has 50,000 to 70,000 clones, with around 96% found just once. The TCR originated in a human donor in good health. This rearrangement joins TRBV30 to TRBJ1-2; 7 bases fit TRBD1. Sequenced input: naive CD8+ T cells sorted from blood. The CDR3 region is CAWSVAIGGSYGYTF. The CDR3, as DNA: TGTGCCTGGAGTGTAGCGATAGGGGGCAGCTATGGCTACACCTTC.